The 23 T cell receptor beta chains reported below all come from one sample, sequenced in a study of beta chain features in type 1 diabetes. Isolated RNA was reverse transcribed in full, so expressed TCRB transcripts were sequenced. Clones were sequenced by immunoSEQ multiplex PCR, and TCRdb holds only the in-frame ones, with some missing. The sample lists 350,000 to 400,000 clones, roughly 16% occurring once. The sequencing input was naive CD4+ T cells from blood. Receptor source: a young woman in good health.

The CDR3 bases are TGTGCCAGCAGCCGTTTAGGGGAACCGAACTATGGCTACACCTTC. Translation: CASSRLGEPNYGYTF. The chain carries TRBV4-2 and TRBJ1-2; D may be TRBD1 (5 bases). The CDR3 loop spans 15 amino acids. Per germline, CDR1 LGHNA and CDR2 YNFKEQ. V was pared by 4 bases and J by 2 bases, with 14 bases between.

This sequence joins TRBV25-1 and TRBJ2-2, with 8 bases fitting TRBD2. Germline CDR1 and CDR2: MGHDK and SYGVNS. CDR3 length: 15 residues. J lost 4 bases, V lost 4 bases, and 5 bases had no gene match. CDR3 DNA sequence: TGTGCCAGCAGTGTCGGGAGGGCAGTCACCGGGGAGCTGTTTTTT. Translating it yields CASSVGRAVTGELFF.

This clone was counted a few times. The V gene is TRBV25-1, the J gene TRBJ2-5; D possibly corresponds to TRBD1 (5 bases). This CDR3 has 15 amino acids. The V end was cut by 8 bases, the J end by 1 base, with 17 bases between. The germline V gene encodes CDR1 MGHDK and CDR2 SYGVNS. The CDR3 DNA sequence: TGTGCCAGCGGTTACCCAGGGCGTTTCCAAGAGACCCAGTACTTC. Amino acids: CASGYPGRFQETQYF.

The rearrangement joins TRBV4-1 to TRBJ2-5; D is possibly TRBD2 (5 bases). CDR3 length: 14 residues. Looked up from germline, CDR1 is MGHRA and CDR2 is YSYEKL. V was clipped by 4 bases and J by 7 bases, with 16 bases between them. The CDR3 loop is CASSRLRGAATQYF. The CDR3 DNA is TGCGCCAGCAGCCGGCTTCGGGGAGCGGCGACCCAGTACTTC.

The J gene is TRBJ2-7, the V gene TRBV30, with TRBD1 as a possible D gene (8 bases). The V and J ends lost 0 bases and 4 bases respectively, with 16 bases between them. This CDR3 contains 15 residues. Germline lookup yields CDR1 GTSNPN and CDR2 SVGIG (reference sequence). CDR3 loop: CAWSVQGGGSYEQYF. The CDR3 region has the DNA TGTGCCTGGAGTGTACAGGGGGGAGGGAGTTACGAGCAGTACTTC.

The CDR3 nucleotides are TGTGCCATCGCCAAGACAGACTACTATGGCTACACCTTC. Translating it yields CAIAKTDYYGYTF. The chain recombines TRBV10-3 with TRBJ1-2; D may be TRBD1 (5 bases). V lost 8 bases and J lost 3, with 13 bases in between. Germline loops: CDR1 ENHRY, CDR2 SYGVKD. This CDR3 is built from 13 residues.

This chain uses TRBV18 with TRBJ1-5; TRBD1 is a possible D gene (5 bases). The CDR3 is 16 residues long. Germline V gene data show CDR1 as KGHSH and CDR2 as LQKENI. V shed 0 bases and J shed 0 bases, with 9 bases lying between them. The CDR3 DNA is TGTGCCAGCTCACCACCAGACAGCTATAGCAATCAGCCCCAGCATTTT. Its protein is CASSPPDSYSNQPQHF.

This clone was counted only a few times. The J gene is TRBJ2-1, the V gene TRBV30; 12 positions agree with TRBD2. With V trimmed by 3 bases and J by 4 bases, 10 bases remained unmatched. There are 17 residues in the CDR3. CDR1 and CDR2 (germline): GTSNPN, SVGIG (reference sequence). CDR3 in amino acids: CAWSAGLAGLSYNEQFF. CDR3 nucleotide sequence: TGTGCCTGGAGCGCCGGACTAGCGGGATTATCATACAATGAGCAGTTCTTC.

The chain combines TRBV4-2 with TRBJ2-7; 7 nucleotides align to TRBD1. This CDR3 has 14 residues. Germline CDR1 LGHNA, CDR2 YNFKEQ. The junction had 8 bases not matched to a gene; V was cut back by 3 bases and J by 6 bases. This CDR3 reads CASSQGTDPLEQYF. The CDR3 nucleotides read TGTGCCAGCAGCCAGGGGACAGACCCCCTCGAGCAGTACTTC.

In nucleotides, the CDR3 is TGTGCCAGCAGTTACGGCGGGAGTTATCAAGATACGCAGTATTTT. Protein: CASSYGGSYQDTQYF. The chain links TRBV6-5 to TRBJ2-3, with 7 bases identical to TRBD2. The CDR3 has 15 amino acids. Germline CDR1 MNHEY, CDR2 SVGAGI. Trimming at V came to 2 bases and at J to 5 bases, leaving 7 bases not matched to a gene.

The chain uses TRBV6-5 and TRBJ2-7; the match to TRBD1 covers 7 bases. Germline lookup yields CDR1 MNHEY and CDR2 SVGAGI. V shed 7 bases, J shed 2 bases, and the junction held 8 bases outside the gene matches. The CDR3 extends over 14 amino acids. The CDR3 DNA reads TGTGCCAGCACGAGACAGGGCTCCACCTACGAGCAGTACTTC. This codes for CASTRQGSTYEQYF.

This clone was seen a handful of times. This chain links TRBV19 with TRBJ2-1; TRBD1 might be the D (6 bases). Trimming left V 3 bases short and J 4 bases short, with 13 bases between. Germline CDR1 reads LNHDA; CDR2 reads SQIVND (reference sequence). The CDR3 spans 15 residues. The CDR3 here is CASSIMVGHYNEQFF. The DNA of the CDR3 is TGTGCCAGTAGTATTATGGTGGGACATTACAATGAGCAGTTCTTC.

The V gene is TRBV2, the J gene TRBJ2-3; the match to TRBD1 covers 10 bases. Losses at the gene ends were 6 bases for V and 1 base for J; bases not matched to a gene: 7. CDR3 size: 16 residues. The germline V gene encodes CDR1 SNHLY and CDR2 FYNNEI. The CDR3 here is CASRAGTGVGTDTQYF. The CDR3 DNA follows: TGTGCCAGCAGGGCCGGGACAGGGGTCGGCACAGATACGCAGTATTTT.

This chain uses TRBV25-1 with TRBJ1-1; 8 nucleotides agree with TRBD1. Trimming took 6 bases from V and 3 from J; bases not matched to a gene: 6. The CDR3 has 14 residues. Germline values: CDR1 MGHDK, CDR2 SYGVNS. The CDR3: CASRPDRGHTEAFF. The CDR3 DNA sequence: TGTGCCAGCAGGCCAGACAGGGGTCACACTGAAGCTTTCTTT. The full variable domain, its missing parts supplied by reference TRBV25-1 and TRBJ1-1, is EADIYQTPRYLVIGTGKKITLECSQTMGHDKMYWYQQDPGMELHLIHYSYGVNSTEKGDLSSESTVSRIRTEHFPLTLESARPSHTSQYLCASRPDRGHTEAFFGQGTRLTVV.

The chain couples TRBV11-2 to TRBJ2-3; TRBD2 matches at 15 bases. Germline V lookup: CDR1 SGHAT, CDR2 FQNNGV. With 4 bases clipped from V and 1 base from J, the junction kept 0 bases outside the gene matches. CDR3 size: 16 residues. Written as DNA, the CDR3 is TGTGCCAGCAGCTGGACTAGCGGGAGGGGCACAGATACGCAGTATTTT. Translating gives CASSWTSGRGTDTQYF.

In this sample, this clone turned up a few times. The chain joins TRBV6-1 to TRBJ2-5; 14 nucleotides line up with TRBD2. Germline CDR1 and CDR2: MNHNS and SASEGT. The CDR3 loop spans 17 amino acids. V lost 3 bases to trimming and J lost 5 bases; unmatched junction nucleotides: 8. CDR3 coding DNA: TGTGCCAGCAGTGACAACTGGACTAGCGGGAGGAGGGAGACCCAGTACTTC. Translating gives CASSDNWTSGRRETQYF.

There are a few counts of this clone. CDR3 nucleotides: TGCGCCAGCGCTTTTACGGGGGCTGGGGCCAACGTCCTGACTTTC. This encodes CASAFTGAGANVLTF. The chain joins TRBV5-1 to TRBJ2-6, with D possibly TRBD2 on 6 matching bases. The CDR3 has 15 residues. V was trimmed by 7 bases and J by 2 bases, leaving 13 bases between them. CDR1 and CDR2 from the germline V gene are SGHRS and YFSETQ.

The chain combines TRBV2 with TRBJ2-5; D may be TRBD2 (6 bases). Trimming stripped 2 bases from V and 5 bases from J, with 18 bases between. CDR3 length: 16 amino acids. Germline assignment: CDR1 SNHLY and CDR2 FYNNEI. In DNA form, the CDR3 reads TGTGCCAGCAGTGAACGGGTGACTCGCGGGATGGAGACCCAGTACTTC. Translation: CASSERVTRGMETQYF.

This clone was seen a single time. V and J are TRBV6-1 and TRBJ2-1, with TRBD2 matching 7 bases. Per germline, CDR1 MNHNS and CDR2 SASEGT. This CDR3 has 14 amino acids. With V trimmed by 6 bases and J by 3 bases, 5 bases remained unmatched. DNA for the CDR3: TGTGCCAGCAGGCCGGGACTATTCTACAATGAGCAGTTCTTC. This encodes CASRPGLFYNEQFF.

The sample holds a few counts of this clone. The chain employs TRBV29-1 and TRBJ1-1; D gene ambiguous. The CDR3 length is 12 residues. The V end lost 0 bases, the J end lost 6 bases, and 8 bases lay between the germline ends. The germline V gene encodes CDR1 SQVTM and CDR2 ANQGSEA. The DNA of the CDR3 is TGCAGCGTTGAAGATATAACAGCTGAAGCTTTCTTT. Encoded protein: CSVEDITAEAFF.

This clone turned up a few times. CDR3 loop: CAWSSRLGDEQFF. The CDR3 DNA reads as TGTGCCTGGAGTTCCCGACTAGGGGATGAGCAGTTCTTC. The rearrangement links TRBV30 to TRBJ2-1, with D perhaps TRBD2 (6 bases). Germline CDR1 reads GTSNPN; CDR2 reads SVGIG (reference sequence). V lost 2 bases to trimming and J lost 8 bases, with 13 bases between them. The length of the CDR3 is 13 residues.

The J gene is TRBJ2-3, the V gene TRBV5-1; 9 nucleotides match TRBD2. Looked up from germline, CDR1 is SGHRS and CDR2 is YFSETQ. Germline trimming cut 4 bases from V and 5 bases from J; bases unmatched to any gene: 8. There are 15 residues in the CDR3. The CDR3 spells CASSESGRTLDTQYF. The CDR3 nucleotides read TGCGCCAGCAGCGAAAGCGGGAGGACATTAGATACGCAGTATTTT. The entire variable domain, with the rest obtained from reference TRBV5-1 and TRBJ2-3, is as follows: KAGVTQTPRYLIKTRGQQVTLSCSPISGHRSVSWYQQTPGQGLQFLFEYFSETQRNKGNFPGRFSGRQFSNSRSEMNVSTLELGDSALYLCASSESGRTLDTQYFGPGTRLTVL.

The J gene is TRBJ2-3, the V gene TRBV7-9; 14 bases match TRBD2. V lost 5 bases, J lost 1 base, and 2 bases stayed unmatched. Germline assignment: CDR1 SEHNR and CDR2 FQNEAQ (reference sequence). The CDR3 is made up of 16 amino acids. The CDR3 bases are TGTGCCAGCAGCGCGGGACTAGCGGGGGGCACAGATACGCAGTATTTT. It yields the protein CASSAGLAGGTDTQYF.